These 30 T cell receptor beta chains were all obtained from the same sample, sequenced in a study of tumor-infiltrating lymphocytes in primary liver carcinoma. The authors made TCR beta cDNA from approximately 490 ng total RNA with a constant-region primer. Library construction for TCR beta comprised three nested multiplex PCR rounds performed with slightly modified ARM-PCR. Use of TRBV1-TRBV30 forward primers with a C-beta reverse primer characterized the first two PCR rounds, which lasted 10 cycles each. TCRdb independently ran MiXCR on the multiplex PCR reads; one entry per CDR3 protein. The sample lists about 180,000 distinct CDR3 sequences, roughly three fifths occurring once. Both blood RNA, taken from unsorted whole blood, and germline DNA were extracted. The sequenced material came from peripheral blood. These TCRs come from a man aged 35-49 years with primary liver carcinoma and hepatitis B virus infection.

The chain joins TRBV6-1 to TRBJ2-7, with D unclear. This CDR3 region has 14 residues. Germline loops: CDR1 MNHNS, CDR2 SASEGT. V lost 2 bases and J 2 bases, leaving 10 bases between the germline ends. CDR3 nucleotides: TGTGCCAGCAGTGAACTGACAACCACCTACGAGCAGTACTTC. This gives the protein CASSELTTTYEQYF.

This clonotype was seen a few times. The V call is TRBV6-1, the J call TRBJ2-7, with TRBD2 matching over 7 bases. The CDR3 runs to 15 residues. J gave up 7 bases and V 5 bases, and 14 bases lay outside the gene matches. Germline assignment: CDR1 MNHNS and CDR2 SASEGT. CDR3 coding DNA: TGTGCCAGCAGTCACCGGGCGGGAGAACGGCGGGAGCAGTACTTC. Translated: CASSHRAGERREQYF.

Comment on this clonotype: A read error may produce the germline difference seen at one junction end. The rearrangement links TRBV6-2 or TRBV6-3 to TRBJ2-1, with 7 positions matching TRBD2. There are 15 residues in the CDR3. Germline V gives CDR1 MNHEY, CDR2 SVGEGT. The CDR3 region is CANSRKAGPHNEQFF. For the CDR3, the DNA is TGTGCCAACAGTCGGAAAGCGGGACCTCACAATGAGCAGTTCTTC.

The V gene is TRBV11-3, the J gene TRBJ2-1; D remains unclear. CDR1 is SGHNT, CDR2 YENEEA, per germline. The V end was cut by 1 base, the J end by 8 bases, with 12 bases between. CDR3 length: 14 amino acids. The CDR3 region is CASSLVVSNDEQFF. DNA for the CDR3: TGTGCCAGCAGCTTAGTCGTCTCGAACGATGAGCAGTTCTTC.

The chain has TRBV5-6 and TRBJ1-1; 8 bases agree with TRBD1. In germline, CDR1 is SGHDT, CDR2 YYEEEE. After removal of 3 bases from V and 5 bases from J, the junction contained 15 bases not matched to a gene. The CDR3 has 17 amino acids. The CDR3 DNA reads as TGTGCCAGCAGCTCCGCCGGGACAGGAGGATCGGTAACTGAAGCTTTCTTT. Protein sequence: CASSSAGTGGSVTEAFF.

This clonotype was seen a few times. This sequence joins TRBV29-1 and TRBJ1-5, with TRBD1 matching over 9 bases. This CDR3 comprises 14 residues. V shed 6 bases and J 4 bases; nucleotides not matched to a gene: 7. CDR1 and CDR2 from the germline V gene are SQVTM and ANQGSEA. Here the CDR3 reads CSVSTGTGNQPQHF. Written as DNA, the CDR3 is TGCAGCGTGTCGACCGGGACAGGGAATCAGCCCCAGCATTTT.

V usage is TRBV10-3 and J usage is TRBJ2-1, with 7 bases identical to TRBD2. This CDR3 is built from 16 residues. Germline CDR1 ENHRY, CDR2 SYGVKD. The V segment lost 2 bases and the J segment 9 bases; nucleotides outside the gene matches: 13. The CDR3 sequence: CAISEELAGVGGEQFF. The CDR3 region has the DNA TGTGCCATCAGTGAGGAGCTGGCGGGAGTAGGCGGTGAGCAGTTCTTC.

The chain joins TRBV11-2 to TRBJ2-3; possibly TRBD1 or TRBD2 for D (5 bases each). V gave up 6 bases and J gave up 4 bases, with 20 bases separating them. The length of the CDR3 is 16 residues. Germline-derived CDR1 and CDR2 are SGHAT and FQNNGV. The CDR3 spells CASRNLGEGSADTQYF. The CDR3 DNA is TGTGCCAGCAGAAATTTGGGAGAGGGGAGCGCAGATACGCAGTATTTT.

A word on this clonotype: A much bigger clone sits one base away, suggesting this may be a read error. The V gene is TRBV13, the J gene TRBJ2-2, with no clear D. Germline values: CDR1 PRHDT, CDR2 FYEKMQ (reference sequence). There are 11 residues in the CDR3. The V gene lost 3 bases and the J gene lost 9 bases, with 5 bases spanning the gap. The CDR3 DNA reads as TGTGCCAGCAGCTTGACCAGGGAGCTGTTTTTT. Protein sequence: CASSLTRELFF.

The genes are TRBV30 and TRBJ2-1, with 8 bases aligning to TRBD1. The CDR3 length is 12 residues. V was clipped by 2 bases and J by 8 bases; unmatched bases: 2. CDR1 and CDR2 (germline): GTSNPN, SVGIG (reference sequence). The CDR3 DNA reads as TGTGCCTGGAGTTTACAGGGGGATGAGCAGTTCTTC. Its protein product is CAWSLQGDEQFF.

Concerning this clonotype: The germline gene is not matched at one end of the junction; a read error may be the cause. This chain links TRBV7-9 with TRBJ1-5; TRBD1 might be the D (5 bases). Germline V lookup: CDR1 SEHNR, CDR2 FQNEAQ (reference sequence). This CDR3 is 12 amino acids long. Written as DNA, the CDR3 is TGCGCCAGCAACTTACAGGATCAGCCCCAGCATTTT. Its protein is CASNLQDQPQHF.

This clonotype was seen just once. The chain uses TRBV28 and TRBJ2-6; 8 bases align to TRBD1. Germline loops: CDR1 MDHEN, CDR2 SYDVKM. This CDR3 comprises 17 residues. With 3 bases clipped from V and 0 bases from J, the junction kept 4 bases outside the gene matches. The CDR3 bases are TGTGCCAGCAGTTTGGCCACAGGGGGCTCTGGGGCCAACGTCCTGACTTTC. Encoded protein: CASSLATGGSGANVLTF.

This clonotype has more than one count but fewer than ten. The chain is built from TRBV6-1 and TRBJ2-3; 7 positions agree with TRBD1. V shed 4 bases, J shed 3 bases, and the junction held 4 bases outside the gene matches. CDR1 and CDR2 (germline): MNHNS, SASEGT. The CDR3 has 14 residues. CDR3 in DNA: TGTGCCAGCAGTGTCCGACAGGGAACAGATACGCAGTATTTT. This sequence encodes CASSVRQGTDTQYF.

There are a few counts of this clonotype. The V call is TRBV6-5, the J call TRBJ1-6; 7 bases are a match to TRBD1. After removal of 5 bases from V and 9 bases from J, the junction contained 7 bases not matched to a gene. The CDR3 extends over 14 amino acids. In germline, CDR1 is MNHEY, CDR2 SVGAGI. The CDR3 region has the DNA TGTGCCAGCAGTCGACAGGGTAGGGTTTCACCCCTCCACTTT. Its protein is CASSRQGRVSPLHF.

The chain uses TRBV7-8 and TRBJ1-2; D remains unclear. Trimming removed 4 bases from V and 1 base from J, with 10 bases in between. From germline, CDR1 is SGHVS and CDR2 FQNEAQ. This CDR3 region has 14 residues. The CDR3 region is CASSSTSLNYGYTF. The CDR3 region has the DNA TGTGCCAGCAGCTCTACCTCCCTTAACTATGGCTACACCTTC.

This chain joins TRBV4-2 and TRBJ2-4; TRBD2 agrees at 13 bases. The CDR3 runs 17 residues. From germline, CDR1 is LGHNA and CDR2 YNFKEQ. V gave up 3 bases and J gave up 5 bases; unmatched junction bases: 7. As DNA, the CDR3 is TGTGCCAGCAGCCAGTTTACTAGCGGGAGGGACCAAAACATTCAGTACTTC. This encodes CASSQFTSGRDQNIQYF.

This clonotype showed up just a few times. This chain links TRBV5-8 with TRBJ2-5; 14 positions agree with TRBD2. Germline CDR1 and CDR2: SGHTS and YDEGEE. J was trimmed by 5 bases and V by 4 bases; bases with no gene match: 10. This CDR3 comprises 17 residues. The CDR3: CASSDGLAGGIVETQYF. CDR3 bases: TGTGCCAGCAGCGATGGACTAGCGGGAGGTATTGTGGAGACCCAGTACTTC.

V gene TRBV28 combines with J gene TRBJ2-2; D uncertain. CDR3 length: 12 amino acids. In germline, CDR1 is MDHEN, CDR2 SYDVKM. V was cut by 3 bases and J by 6 bases, with 5 bases left in between. The CDR3 spells CASSFPPGELFF. The CDR3 DNA follows: TGTGCCAGCAGTTTTCCCCCCGGGGAGCTGTTTTTT.

V is TRBV6-5 and J is TRBJ2-7; D may be TRBD1 or TRBD2 (6 bases each). This CDR3 is 18 amino acids long. The ends were cut back, 2 bases at V and 3 bases at J, with 23 bases in the middle. Germline values: CDR1 MNHEY, CDR2 SVGAGI. The CDR3 here is CASSYEARGGRNLYEQYF. CDR3 DNA sequence: TGTGCCAGCAGTTACGAGGCTAGAGGGGGGAGAAATCTCTACGAGCAGTACTTC.

Note on this clonotype: This may be a read error: a much more frequent sequence differs by one nucleotide. The chain has TRBV29-1 and TRBJ2-5; D is uncertain. Germline V lookup: CDR1 SQVTM, CDR2 ANQGSEA. This CDR3 spans 12 amino acids. The DNA of the CDR3 is TGCACCATCATACGAGACCAAGAGGCCCAGTACTTC. Protein product: CTIIRDQEAQYF.

This clonotype was seen repeatedly, ten times or more. CDR3 bases: TGTGCCAGCAGCTTAGATTTTGGCGGGAGCTCCTACGAGCAGTACTTC. It encodes CASSLDFGGSSYEQYF. The rearrangement uses TRBV11-2 and TRBJ2-7; 7 positions match TRBD2. The trim removed 0 bases at V and 0 bases at J, leaving 5 bases unmatched. CDR3 length equals 16 residues. Germline lookup yields CDR1 SGHAT and CDR2 FQNNGV.

This clonotype was counted a few times. The gene calls are TRBV5-1 and TRBJ2-3; D is possibly TRBD1 or TRBD2 (5 bases each). The CDR3 covers 15 residues. Trimming removed 5 bases from V and 4 bases from J, with 17 bases in between. Germline V lookup: CDR1 SGHRS, CDR2 YFSETQ. CDR3 sequence reads: CASRVSTGASDTQYF. The DNA of the CDR3 is TGCGCCAGCAGAGTATCCACCGGGGCCTCAGATACGCAGTATTTT.

Concerning this clonotype: A much bigger clone sits one base away, suggesting this may be a read error. The V and J genes are TRBV12-3 or TRBV12-4 and TRBJ1-1; unclear D gene. This CDR3 contains 13 residues. The CDR3 region has the DNA TGTGCCATCAGTCGACTAGTAGACACTGAAGCTTTCTTT. Residues: CAISRLVDTEAFF.

The V call is TRBV7-9, the J call TRBJ2-7, with 11 bases matching TRBD2. Trimming cost V 6 bases and J 3 bases; bases outside gene matches: 4. CDR3 size: 14 residues. CDR1 SEHNR and CDR2 FQNEAQ come from the germline V gene (reference sequence). CDR3 residues: CASSSTSGGYEQYF. CDR3 coding DNA: TGTGCCAGCAGTTCAACTAGCGGGGGCTACGAGCAGTACTTC.

This rearrangement joins TRBV6-5 to TRBJ2-3; no clear D. Looked up from germline, CDR1 is MNHEY and CDR2 is SVGAGI. V lost 0 bases and J lost 4, with 14 bases in between. The CDR3 spans 16 residues. DNA for the CDR3: TGTGCCAGCAGTTACTCTAAACTGCTAAAAGCAGATACGCAGTATTTT. It specifies CASSYSKLLKADTQYF.

The chain couples TRBV10-3 to TRBJ2-7; tentative D call: TRBD1 (6 bases). This CDR3 comprises 15 residues. CDR1 is ENHRY and CDR2 is SYGVKD in the germline V gene. The ends were cut back, 6 bases at V and 0 bases at J, with 15 bases in the middle. The CDR3 DNA follows: TGTGCCATCAGACCAGCCGGGACATTCTCCTACGAGCAGTACTTC. Its translation is CAIRPAGTFSYEQYF.

The count of this clonotype is one. This chain connects TRBV5-6 to TRBJ2-5; weak D call: TRBD2 (5 bases). CDR1 SGHDT and CDR2 YYEEEE come from the germline V gene. The CDR3 runs to 11 residues. V was pared by 10 bases and J by 5 bases, with 12 bases between. CDR3 sequence: CAGKRGETQYF. In DNA form, the CDR3 reads TGTGCCGGCAAGCGCGGGGAGACCCAGTACTTC.

This clonotype showed up just a few times. The chain employs TRBV6-1 and TRBJ1-2, with D possibly being TRBD1 (5 bases). This CDR3 has 13 amino acids. Trimming pared 9 bases from V and 0 bases from J, leaving 11 bases between. CDR1 and CDR2 from the germline V gene are MNHNS and SASEGT. As DNA, the CDR3 is TGTGCCAGTACCAGGGAGGCTAACTATGGCTACACCTTC. It yields the protein CASTREANYGYTF.

In the case of this clonotype: One end of the junction does not line up with germline, which may come from a read error. The chain links TRBV6-6 to TRBJ1-3; 7 positions agree with TRBD1. Germline values: CDR1 MNHNY, CDR2 SVGAGI (reference sequence). This CDR3 is 15 amino acids long. CDR3 residues: CACSRQGGSGNTIYF. DNA of the CDR3: TGTGCCTGCAGTCGACAGGGCGGGTCTGGAAACACCATATATTTT.

The V gene is TRBV5-6, the J gene TRBJ2-7; 9 positions match TRBD2. CDR1 is SGHDT, CDR2 YYEEEE, per germline. V lost 1 base, J lost 1 base, and 6 bases stayed unmatched. The CDR3 extends over 16 amino acids. The CDR3 DNA reads as TGTGCCAGCAGCTTGCCCCCTAGCGGGATTTCCTACGAGCAGTACTTC. Encoded protein: CASSLPPSGISYEQYF. The complete variable domain, with remaining parts taken from reference TRBV5-6 and TRBJ2-7, reads DAGVTQSPTHLIKTRGQQVTLRCSPKSGHDTVSWYQQALGQGPQFIFQYYEEEERQRGNFPDRFSGHQFPNYSSELNVNALLLGDSALYLCASSLPPSGISYEQYFGPGTRLTVT.